The 3 T cell receptor beta chains below all came from one sample that was sequenced in a study of cytomegalovirus exposure and HLA in healthy donors (dated by TCRdb to about 2017). Library generation was performed with the immunoSEQ multiplex PCR assay. Drawn from immuneACCESS, this table holds only the in-frame rearrangements with V and J called that TCRdb kept. Clones are partly lost; checked studies trace under half to an unresolved V gene and leave the rest unexplained. For this sample there are under 150,000 clones; approximately 90% appear just once. The ten top clones hold about 0.7% of the sample. The sample taken for sequencing was PBMCs. The receptors come from a man between 18 and 35 years old in good health and CMV-seronegative.

The chain uses TRBV14 and TRBJ2-3; 14 nucleotides align to TRBD2. CDR3 length: 19 amino acids. From germline, CDR1 is SGHDN and CDR2 FVKESK. The junction had 14 bases not matched to a gene; V was cut back by 5 bases and J by 4 bases. For the CDR3, the DNA is TGTGCCAGCAGCAATCGGGGGACTAGCGGGGGAAGGGGAGCAGATACGCAGTATTTT. It codes for CASSNRGTSGGRGADTQYF.

The chain carries TRBV27 and TRBJ2-7, with D possibly being TRBD2 (6 bases). Germline V lookup: CDR1 MNHEY, CDR2 SMNVEV (reference sequence). The length of the CDR3 is 14 residues. V lost 3 bases and J 6 bases, leaving 15 bases between the germline ends. In DNA, the CDR3 is TGTGCCAGCAGTTTGATGCGGGGAGCGGGCGAGCAGTACTTC. Protein sequence: CASSLMRGAGEQYF.

The count of this clone is one. The rearrangement links TRBV25-1 to TRBJ2-5; possibly TRBD2 for D (5 bases). V lost 2 bases to trimming and J lost 5 bases, with 12 bases between them. This CDR3 region has 14 residues. CDR1 is MGHDK and CDR2 is SYGVNS in the germline V gene. CDR3 residues: CASSEAPGIETQYF. Here the CDR3 DNA reads TGTGCCAGCAGTGAAGCGCCCGGGATCGAGACCCAGTACTTC.